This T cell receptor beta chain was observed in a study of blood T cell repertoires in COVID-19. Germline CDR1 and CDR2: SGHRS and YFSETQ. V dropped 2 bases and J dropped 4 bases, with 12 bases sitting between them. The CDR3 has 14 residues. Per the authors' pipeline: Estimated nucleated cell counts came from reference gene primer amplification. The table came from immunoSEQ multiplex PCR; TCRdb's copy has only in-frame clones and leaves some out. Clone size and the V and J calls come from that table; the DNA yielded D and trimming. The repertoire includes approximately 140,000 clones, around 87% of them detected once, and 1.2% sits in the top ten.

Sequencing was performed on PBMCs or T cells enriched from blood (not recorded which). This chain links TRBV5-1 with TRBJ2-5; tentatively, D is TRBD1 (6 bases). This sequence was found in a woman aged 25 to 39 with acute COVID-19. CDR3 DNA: TGCGCCAGCAGCTTATTTTTACAGGGAGAGACCCAGTACTTC. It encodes CASSLFLQGETQYF.